Listed below are T cell receptor beta chains from one sample, sequenced in a study of blood T cell repertoires in COVID-19. TCRdb's copy holds only in-frame clones and misses some; the assay was immunoSEQ multiplex PCR. The repertoire consists of approximately 120,000 clones, with 65% to 90% occurring once and the leading ten covering over 20%. The material sequenced was peripheral blood. These receptors originate from an elderly woman with acute or convalescent COVID-19. Both conserved end residues are part of each CDR3. Fields, in order: CDR3 protein, CDR3 DNA, V gene, clone size, J gene, D gene. A D gene is named only where the DNA matches it firmly. Only some rows state a clone size, as once, few, many or a class for expanded clones.

CASSFDSTRSYGYTF TGTGCCAGCAGTTTCGACAGTACAAGGAGCTATGGCTACACCTTC TRBV6-5 NA TRBJ1-2 NA
CASSIESLDRGPQHF TGTGCCAGTAGTATAGAATCTCTAGACAGGGGGCCCCAGCATTTT TRBV19 NA TRBJ1-5 TRBD1
CASSLRGFSYNEQFF TGTGCCAGCAGCTTAAGGGGATTCTCCTACAATGAGCAGTTCTTC TRBV11-3 NA TRBJ2-1 NA
CASSPGQTSGELFF TGTGCCAGCAGCCCGGGACAGACTTCCGGGGAGCTGTTTTTT TRBV5-4 NA TRBJ2-2 TRBD1
CASSPNPGTSGETQYF TGTGCCAGCTCACCAAACCCTGGGACTAGCGGAGAGACCCAGTACTTC TRBV18 NA TRBJ2-5 TRBD2
CASSLDNRGGNQPQHF TGTGCCAGCAGCTTAGATAACAGGGGAGGCAATCAGCCCCAGCATTTT TRBV7-2 NA TRBJ1-5 TRBD1
CASSQDRVGKPQHF TGTGCCAGCAGCCAAGACAGGGTGGGGAAGCCCCAGCATTTT TRBV3-1/TRBV3-2 NA TRBJ1-5 NA
CASRRGQGRNQPQHF TGTGCCAGCAGGCGCGGACAGGGGAGGAATCAGCCCCAGCATTTT TRBV6-5 NA TRBJ1-5 TRBD1
CASTPRNTEAFF TGTGCCAGCACCCCCCGGAACACTGAAGCTTTCTTT TRBV28 NA TRBJ1-1 NA
CASRRTGGGELFF TGTGCCAGCAGGCGTACAGGGGGAGGGGAGCTGTTTTTT TRBV7-3 NA TRBJ2-2 TRBD1
CASSREAGPSGNTIYF TGTGCCAGCAGCAGAGAGGCGGGGCCCTCTGGAAACACCATATATTTT TRBV21-1 NA TRBJ1-3 NA
CASSTGGRETQYF TGTGCCAGCAGTACAGGGGGTAGGGAGACCCAGTACTTC TRBV2 once TRBJ2-5 TRBD1
CASSHLGERLYGYTF TGTGCCAGCAGCCACCTCGGGGAGCGGTTATATGGCTACACCTTC TRBV5-5 NA TRBJ1-2 NA
CASSLTGVGLGELFF TGTGCCAGCAGCTTAACAGGGGTAGGGCTCGGGGAACTGTTTTTT TRBV27 few TRBJ1-4 TRBD1
CASRPGGGALAEAFF TGCGCCAGCAGACCTGGTGGGGGCGCATTGGCTGAAGCTTTCTTT TRBV5-1 NA TRBJ1-1 NA
CASSLGGRNSPLHF TGCGCCAGCAGCTTGGGGGGGCGAAATTCACCCCTCCACTTT TRBV5-1 NA TRBJ1-6 NA
CASSGRNIQYF TGTGCCAGCAGTGGGCGAAACATTCAGTACTTC TRBV28 NA TRBJ2-4 NA
CASSQAFDRGQSNQPQHF TGTGCCAGCAGCCAAGCTTTCGACAGGGGGCAGAGCAATCAGCCCCAGCATTTT TRBV4-2 few TRBJ1-5 TRBD1
CASIRAGGYNEQFF TGCGCCAGCATTCGGGCGGGGGGATACAATGAGCAGTTCTTC TRBV5-1 NA TRBJ2-1 TRBD2
CASSPQGAVYEQYF TGTGCCAGCAGCCCACAGGGGGCGGTTTACGAGCAGTACTTC TRBV5-4 NA TRBJ2-7 TRBD1
CSASGDSEAFF TGCAGTGCTAGTGGGGACAGCGAAGCTTTCTTT TRBV20-1 NA TRBJ1-1 TRBD1
CATSRRVGGDQPQHF TGTGCCACCAGCAGACGGGTTGGAGGGGATCAGCCCCAGCATTTT TRBV15 NA TRBJ1-5 NA
CATRPGSGNTIYF TGTGCCACTCGTCCGGGCTCTGGAAACACCATATATTTT TRBV7-9 NA TRBJ1-3 NA
CASSLGGTGGRSYGYTF TGTGCCAGCAGCTTAGGCGGGACAGGGGGTAGGTCCTATGGCTACACCTTC TRBV11-2 NA TRBJ1-2 TRBD1
CASSILSSGTDTQYF TGCGCCAGCAGCATCCTATCTAGCGGCACAGATACGCAGTATTTT TRBV5-1 NA TRBJ2-3 NA
CASRVLAGITEQYF TGTGCCAGCAGGGTACTAGCGGGGATCACGGAGCAGTACTTC TRBV2 NA TRBJ2-7 TRBD2
CASSPRERTSNTGELFF TGCGCCAGCAGCCCGAGAGAGAGGACATCGAACACCGGGGAGCTGTTTTTT TRBV4-1 few TRBJ2-2 NA
CASSPEGTETQYF TGTGCCAGCTCACCCGAGGGAACAGAGACCCAGTACTTC TRBV18 NA TRBJ2-5 NA
CASSLGGQLGNTEAFF TGTGCCAGCAGCTTGGGGGGGCAGTTGGGAAACACTGAAGCTTTCTTT TRBV5-6 few TRBJ1-1 NA
CASSPTGATEAFF TGTGCCAGCAGCCCAACAGGGGCTACTGAAGCTTTCTTT TRBV7-9 NA TRBJ1-1 TRBD1
CASSGLIQETQYF TGCGCCAGCAGCGGACTCATTCAAGAGACCCAGTACTTC TRBV5-1 NA TRBJ2-5 NA
CASSLPGLETQYF TGTGCCAGCAGCTTACCAGGGTTAGAGACCCAGTACTTC TRBV7-2 NA TRBJ2-5 NA
CASSPYAGQGNTEAFF TGTGCCAGCAGCCCTTACGCGGGACAGGGGAACACTGAAGCTTTCTTT TRBV11-1 NA TRBJ1-1 TRBD1
CASSGSGARTDTQYF TGTGCCAGCAGTGGTAGCGGGGCCCGCACAGATACGCAGTATTTT TRBV2 NA TRBJ2-3 TRBD2
CASSQGTGYTIYF TGTGCCAGCAGCCAGGGAACGGGGTACACCATATATTTT TRBV3-1/TRBV3-2 NA TRBJ1-3 NA
CASSLVARTDTQYF TGTGCCAGCAGCTTGGTGGCCCGCACAGATACGCAGTATTTT TRBV5-8 NA TRBJ2-3 NA
CASSRTGDSNQPQHF TGTGCCAGCAGCCGGACAGGGGATAGCAATCAGCCCCAGCATTTT TRBV6-5 NA TRBJ1-5 TRBD1
CSVGEVLGRAFF TGCAGCGTTGGAGAAGTCCTTGGGAGAGCTTTCTTT TRBV29-1 NA TRBJ1-1 NA
CAISLNSNQPQHF TGTGCCATCAGCCTTAATAGCAATCAGCCCCAGCATTTT TRBV10-3 NA TRBJ1-5 NA
CASSYPRGELFF TGTGCCAGCAGTTACCCCCGAGGAGAACTGTTTTTT TRBV6-5 NA TRBJ1-4 NA
CASSQGARWTGELFF TGTGCCAGCAGTCAGGGGGCAAGATGGACCGGGGAGCTGTTTTTT TRBV6-2/TRBV6-3 NA TRBJ2-2 TRBD1
CASSVAPSGGAQETQYF TGTGCCAGCAGCGTAGCGCCTAGCGGGGGGGCCCAAGAGACCCAGTACTTC TRBV9 NA TRBJ2-5 TRBD2
CASSPGFQETQYF TGTGCCAGCAGCCCGGGGTTCCAAGAGACCCAGTACTTC TRBV6-5 NA TRBJ2-5 NA
CASRVGTGGAEAFF TGCGCCAGCAGAGTGGGGACAGGGGGCGCGGAAGCTTTCTTT TRBV5-1 NA TRBJ1-1 TRBD1
CASSSGQGAWSEAFF TGTGCCAGCAGTTCGGGACAGGGGGCTTGGTCTGAAGCTTTCTTT TRBV28 NA TRBJ1-1 TRBD1
CASSSGQPNYNSPLHF TGCGCCAGCAGCTCAGGACAGCCCAACTATAATTCACCCCTCCACTTT TRBV5-1 NA TRBJ1-6 NA
CASSLAHSTRGPLYGYTF TGTGCCAGCAGCTTAGCACATTCGACAAGGGGCCCCTTATATGGCTACACCTTC TRBV7-2 few TRBJ1-2 NA
CSVGQGNGYTF TGCAGCGTTGGACAGGGAAATGGCTACACCTTC TRBV29-1 NA TRBJ1-2 TRBD1
CASSLGAPSGGAYEQYF TGTGCCAGCAGCTTGGGGGCGCCTAGTGGCGGGGCCTACGAGCAGTACTTC TRBV5-4 NA TRBJ2-7 NA
CASRWTGGSPLHF TGTGCCAGTCGGTGGACAGGGGGTTCCCCCCTCCACTTT TRBV2 NA TRBJ1-6 TRBD1
CASSRTPTGDYGYTF TGTGCCAGCAGTCGGACACCCACAGGGGACTATGGCTACACCTTC TRBV6-5 NA TRBJ1-2 TRBD1
CASSPGGMNTEAFF TGCGCCAGCAGTCCAGGGGGCATGAACACTGAAGCTTTCTTT TRBV10-1 NA TRBJ1-1 TRBD1
CASIPRGHDTEAFF TGTGCCAGCATTCCCAGGGGGCATGACACTGAAGCTTTCTTT TRBV2 NA TRBJ1-1 TRBD1
CASSEPYKGLNSPLHF TGTGCCAGCAGTGAACCGTACAAGGGACTGAATTCACCCCTCCACTTT TRBV6-1 NA TRBJ1-6 NA
CASSRGSTSGGSSYNEQFF TGTGCCAGCAGCCGAGGAAGTACTAGCGGGGGTAGCTCCTACAATGAGCAGTTCTTC TRBV3-1/TRBV3-2 NA TRBJ2-1 TRBD2
CASSRSVSYEQYF TGTGCCAGTAGTAGGTCGGTATCATACGAGCAGTACTTC TRBV19 once TRBJ2-7 NA
CASSLLSGIDTQYF TGTGCCAGCAGTCTCCTCTCAGGTATAGATACGCAGTATTTT TRBV2 NA TRBJ2-3 NA